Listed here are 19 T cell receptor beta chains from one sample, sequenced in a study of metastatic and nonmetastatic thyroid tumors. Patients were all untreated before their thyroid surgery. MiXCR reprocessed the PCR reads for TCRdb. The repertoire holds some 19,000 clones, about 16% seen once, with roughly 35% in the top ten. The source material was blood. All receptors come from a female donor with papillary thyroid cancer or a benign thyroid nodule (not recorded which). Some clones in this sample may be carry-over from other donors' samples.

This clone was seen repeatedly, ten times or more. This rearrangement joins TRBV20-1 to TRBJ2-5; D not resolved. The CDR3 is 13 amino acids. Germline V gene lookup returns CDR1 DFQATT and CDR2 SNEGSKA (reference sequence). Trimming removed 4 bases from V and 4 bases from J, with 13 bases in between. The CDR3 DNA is TGCAGTGCTAAAGGCCCAACTCTAGAGACCCAGTACTTC. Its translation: CSAKGPTLETQYF.

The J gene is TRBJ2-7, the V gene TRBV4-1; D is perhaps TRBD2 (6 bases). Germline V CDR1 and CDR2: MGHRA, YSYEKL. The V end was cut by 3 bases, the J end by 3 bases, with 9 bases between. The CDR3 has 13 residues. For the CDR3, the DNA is TGCGCCAGCAGCCAGGCTAGCGTCTACGAGCAGTACTTC. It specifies CASSQASVYEQYF.

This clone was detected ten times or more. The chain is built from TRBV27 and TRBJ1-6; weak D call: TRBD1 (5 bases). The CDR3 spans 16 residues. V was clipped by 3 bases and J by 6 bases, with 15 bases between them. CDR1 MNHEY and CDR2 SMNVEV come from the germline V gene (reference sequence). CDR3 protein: CASSFEGSHFNSPLHF. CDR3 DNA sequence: TGTGCCAGCAGTTTCGAGGGGTCACATTTTAATTCACCCCTCCACTTT.

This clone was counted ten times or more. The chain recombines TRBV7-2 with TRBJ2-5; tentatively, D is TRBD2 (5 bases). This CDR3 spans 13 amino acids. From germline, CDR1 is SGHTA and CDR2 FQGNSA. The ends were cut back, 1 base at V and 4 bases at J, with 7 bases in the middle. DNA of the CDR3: TGTGCCAGCAGCTTAGGAGGGAGAGAGACCCAGTACTTC. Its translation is CASSLGGRETQYF.

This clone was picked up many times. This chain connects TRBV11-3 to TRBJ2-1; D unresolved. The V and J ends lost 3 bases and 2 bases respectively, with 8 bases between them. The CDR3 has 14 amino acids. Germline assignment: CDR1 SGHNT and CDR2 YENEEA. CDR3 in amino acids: CASSLPGAYNEQFF. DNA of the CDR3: TGTGCCAGCAGCTTGCCTGGAGCCTACAATGAGCAGTTCTTC.

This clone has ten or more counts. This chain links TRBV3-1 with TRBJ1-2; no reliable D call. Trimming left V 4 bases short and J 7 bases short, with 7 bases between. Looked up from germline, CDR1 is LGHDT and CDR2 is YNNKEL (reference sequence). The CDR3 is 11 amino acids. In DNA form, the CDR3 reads TGTGCCAGCAGCCTAGCGGGTGGCTACACCTTC. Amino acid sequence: CASSLAGGYTF.

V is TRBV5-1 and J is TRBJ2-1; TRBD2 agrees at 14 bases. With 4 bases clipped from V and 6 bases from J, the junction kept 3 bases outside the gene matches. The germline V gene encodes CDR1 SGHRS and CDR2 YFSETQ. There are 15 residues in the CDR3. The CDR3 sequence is CASSRGLAGVNEQFF. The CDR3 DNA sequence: TGCGCCAGCAGCCGGGGACTAGCGGGAGTCAATGAGCAGTTCTTC.

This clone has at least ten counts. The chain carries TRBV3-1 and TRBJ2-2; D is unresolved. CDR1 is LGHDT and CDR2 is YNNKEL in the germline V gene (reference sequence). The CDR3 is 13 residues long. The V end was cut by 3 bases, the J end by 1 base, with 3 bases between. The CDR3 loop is CASSQGNTGELFF. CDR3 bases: TGTGCCAGCAGCCAGGGGAACACCGGGGAGCTGTTTTTT.

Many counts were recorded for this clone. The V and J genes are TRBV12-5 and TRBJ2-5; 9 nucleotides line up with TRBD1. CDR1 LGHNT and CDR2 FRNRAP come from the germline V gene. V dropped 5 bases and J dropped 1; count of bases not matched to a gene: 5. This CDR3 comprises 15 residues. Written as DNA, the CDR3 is TGTGCTAGTGGTCCCGGGACAGGGACCCAAGAGACCCAGTACTTC. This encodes CASGPGTGTQETQYF.

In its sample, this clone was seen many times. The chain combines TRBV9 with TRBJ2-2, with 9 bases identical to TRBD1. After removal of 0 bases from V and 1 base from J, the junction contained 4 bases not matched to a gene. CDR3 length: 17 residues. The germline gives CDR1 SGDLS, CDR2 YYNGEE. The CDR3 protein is CASSVATGGMNTGELFF. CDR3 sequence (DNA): TGTGCCAGCAGCGTAGCCACAGGGGGCATGAACACCGGGGAGCTGTTTTTT.

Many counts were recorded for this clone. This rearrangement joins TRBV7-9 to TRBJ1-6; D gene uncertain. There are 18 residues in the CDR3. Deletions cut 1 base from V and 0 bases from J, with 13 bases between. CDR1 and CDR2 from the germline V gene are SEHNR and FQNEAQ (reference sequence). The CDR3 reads CASSLGAGVSSYNSPLHF. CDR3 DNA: TGTGCCAGCAGCTTAGGGGCGGGAGTAAGCTCCTATAATTCACCCCTCCACTTT. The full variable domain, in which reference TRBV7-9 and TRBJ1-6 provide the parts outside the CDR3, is DTGVSQNPRHKITKRGQNVTFRCDPISEHNRLYWYRQTLGQGPEFLTYFQNEAQLEKSRLLSDRFSAERPKGSFSTLEIQRTEQGDSAMYLCASSLGAGVSSYNSPLHFGNGTRLTVT.

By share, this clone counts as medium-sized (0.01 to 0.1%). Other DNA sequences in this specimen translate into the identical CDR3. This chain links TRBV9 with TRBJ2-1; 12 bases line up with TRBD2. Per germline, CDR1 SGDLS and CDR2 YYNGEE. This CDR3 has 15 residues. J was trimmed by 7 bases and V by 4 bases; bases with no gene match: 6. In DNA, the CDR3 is TGTGCCAGCAGCCAAACTAGCGGGAGGTCGAATGAGCAGTTCTTC. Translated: CASSQTSGRSNEQFF.

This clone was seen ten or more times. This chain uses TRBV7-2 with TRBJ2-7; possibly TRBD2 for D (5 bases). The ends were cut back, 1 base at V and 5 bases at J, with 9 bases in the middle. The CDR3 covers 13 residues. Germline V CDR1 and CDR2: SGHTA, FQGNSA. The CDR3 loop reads CASSLGPGNEQYF. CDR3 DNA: TGTGCCAGCAGCTTAGGACCGGGGAACGAGCAGTACTTC.

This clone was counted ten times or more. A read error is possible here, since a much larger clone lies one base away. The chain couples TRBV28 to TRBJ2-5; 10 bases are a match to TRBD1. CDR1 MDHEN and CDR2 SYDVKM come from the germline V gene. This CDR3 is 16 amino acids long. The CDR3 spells CACSSRTGGPQETQYF. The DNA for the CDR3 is TGTGCCTGCAGTTCAAGGACAGGGGGGCCACAAGAGACCCAGTACTTC. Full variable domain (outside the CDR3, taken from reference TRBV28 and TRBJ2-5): DVKVTQSSRYLVKRTGEKVFLECVQDMDHENMFWYRQDPGLGLRLIYFSYDVKMKEKGDIPEGYSVSREKKERFSLILESASTNQTSMYLCACSSRTGGPQETQYFGPGTRLLVL.

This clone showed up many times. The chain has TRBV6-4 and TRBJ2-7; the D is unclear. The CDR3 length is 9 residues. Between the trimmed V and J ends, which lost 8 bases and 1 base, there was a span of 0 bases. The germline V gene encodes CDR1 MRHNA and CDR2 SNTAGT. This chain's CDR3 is CASSYEQYF. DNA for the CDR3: TGTGCCAGCTCCTACGAGCAGTACTTC.

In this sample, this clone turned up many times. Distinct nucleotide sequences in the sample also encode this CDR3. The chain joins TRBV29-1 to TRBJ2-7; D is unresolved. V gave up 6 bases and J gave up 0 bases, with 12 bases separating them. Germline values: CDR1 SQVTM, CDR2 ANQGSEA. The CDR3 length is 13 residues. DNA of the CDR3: TGCAGCGTAGCTCTAAGTACCTCCTACGAGCAGTACTTC. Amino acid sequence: CSVALSTSYEQYF.

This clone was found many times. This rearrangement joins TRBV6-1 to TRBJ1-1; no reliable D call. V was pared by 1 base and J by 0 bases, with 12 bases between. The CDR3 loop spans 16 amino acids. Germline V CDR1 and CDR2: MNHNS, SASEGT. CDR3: CASSEETGGVNTEAFF. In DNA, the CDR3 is TGTGCCAGCAGTGAAGAGACCGGTGGGGTGAACACTGAAGCTTTCTTT.

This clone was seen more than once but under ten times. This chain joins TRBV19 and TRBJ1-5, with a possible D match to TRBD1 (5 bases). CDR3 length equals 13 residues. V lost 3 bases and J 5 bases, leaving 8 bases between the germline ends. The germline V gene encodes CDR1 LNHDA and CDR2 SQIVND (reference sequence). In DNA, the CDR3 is TGTGCCAGTAGTATGTGGGACGATCAGCCCCAGCATTTT. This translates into CASSMWDDQPQHF. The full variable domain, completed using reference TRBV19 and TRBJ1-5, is DGGITQSPKYLFRKEGQNVTLSCEQNLNHDAMYWYRQDPGQGLRLIYYSQIVNDFQKGDIAEGYSVSREKKESFPLTVTSAQKNPTAFYLCASSMWDDQPQHFGDGTRLSIL.

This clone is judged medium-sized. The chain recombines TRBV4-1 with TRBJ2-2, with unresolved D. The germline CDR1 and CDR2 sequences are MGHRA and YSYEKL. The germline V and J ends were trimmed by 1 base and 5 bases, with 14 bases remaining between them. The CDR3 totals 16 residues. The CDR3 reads CASSQGPIPLTGELFF. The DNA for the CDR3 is TGCGCCAGCAGCCAAGGGCCGATCCCCCTGACCGGGGAGCTGTTTTTT.